The clone carrying this TCR beta chain was seen a handful of times. Patients from Seattle were sampled longitudinally, starting during active infection. The data stem from a study of blood T cell repertoires in COVID-19. About the research overall: There were acute and convalescent COVID-19 samples, and they came from the United States, Italy and Spain. Sources were T cells, B-cell-depleted T cells, or PBMCs; the material itself was cDNA or gDNA.

V was clipped by 2 bases and J by 7 bases, with 12 bases between them. This CDR3 has 14 amino acids. The V gene's germline CDR1 is MGHRA and CDR2 YSYEKL. Original analysis: Cell counts per sample came from amplifying reference gene primers. Assay: immunoSEQ multiplex PCR; the TCRdb copy retains only in-frame clones and omits some. That table gives V, J and clone size, and the DNA gave D and trimming. The sample includes about 270,000 clones, roughly 90% seen only once; the top ten take approximately 12%. The TCR sequence derives from a woman aged 25 to 45 with COVID-19, enrolled during active disease. Sample: peripheral blood. The V and J genes are TRBV4-1 and TRBJ1-5, with no clear D. CDR3 DNA: TGCGCCAGCAGCCAAAGCGTGAGGTTCCAGCCCCAGCATTTT. It codes for CASSQSVRFQPQHF.